Listed here are 6 T cell receptor beta chains from one sample, sequenced in a study of T cells in Graves' hyperthyroidism and ophthalmopathy. TCR beta CDR3 sequences were amplified from RNA transcripts. First-round RT-PCR targeting the TCR CDR3 was performed with the HTBI primer set. One entry per CDR3 protein results from TCRdb running MiXCR on the multiplex PCR reads. Counted here are 500,000 to 750,000 distinct CDR3 sequences, 12% to 15% occurring once; the ten biggest clones make up 7% to 9%. Sequencing was performed on blood. Source of these receptors: a woman under 30 with Graves' ophthalmopathy.

The chain recombines TRBV30 with TRBJ2-7; no reliable D call. Deletions cut 1 base from V and 8 bases from J, with 9 bases between. CDR1 and CDR2 (germline): GTSNPN, SVGIG (reference sequence). This CDR3 is built from 11 residues. CDR3 residues: CAWSAETKQYF. The CDR3 DNA reads TGTGCCTGGAGTGCGGAGACCAAGCAGTACTTC.

This clonotype was counted at least ten times. The J gene is TRBJ2-5, the V gene TRBV5-8; TRBD2 matches 7 bases. V gave up 4 bases and J gave up 3 bases; unmatched junction bases: 6. CDR1 is SGHTS and CDR2 is YDEGEE in the germline V gene. The CDR3 loop spans 14 amino acids. CDR3 sequence reads: CASSPPSGKETQYF. The CDR3 DNA sequence: TGTGCCAGCAGCCCGCCTAGCGGAAAAGAGACCCAGTACTTC. Together with reference TRBV5-8 and TRBJ2-5, the CDR3 gives the full variable domain: EAGVTQSPTHLIKTRGQQATLRCSPISGHTSVYWYQQALGLGLQFLLWYDEGEERNRGNFPPRFSGRQFPNYSSELNVNALELEDSALYLCASSPPSGKETQYFGPGTRLLVL.

The chain has TRBV5-8 and TRBJ2-5, with D perhaps matching TRBD1 or TRBD2 (6 bases each). The V and J ends lost 0 bases and 0 bases respectively, with 12 bases between them. CDR1 SGHTS and CDR2 YDEGEE come from the germline V gene. CDR3 length: 16 residues. This chain's CDR3 is CASSLARGLHQETQYF. CDR3 DNA: TGTGCCAGCAGCTTGGCCAGGGGACTCCACCAAGAGACCCAGTACTTC.

This clonotype was counted ten times or more. The chain combines TRBV2 with TRBJ2-5, with D uncertain. CDR3 length: 11 amino acids. Germline CDR1 is SNHLY and CDR2 is FYNNEI. V dropped 8 bases and J dropped 5 bases, with 9 bases sitting between them. CDR3 residues: CASGVAETQYF. Written as DNA, the CDR3 is TGTGCCAGCGGGGTCGCGGAGACCCAGTACTTC.

This clonotype turned up a few times. V gene TRBV5-1 combines with J gene TRBJ2-4; no clear D. V lost 0 bases to trimming and J lost 0 bases, with 19 bases between them. The V gene's germline CDR1 is SGHRS and CDR2 YFSETQ. This CDR3 contains 19 residues. This CDR3 reads CASSLERGREEVAKNIQYF. DNA for the CDR3: TGCGCCAGCAGCTTGGAACGTGGACGAGAGGAAGTAGCCAAAAACATTCAGTACTTC.

A few counts support this clonotype. CDR3 loop: CASSQGASFSYEQYF. CDR3 nucleotides: TGTGCCAGCAGCCAAGGAGCTAGCTTTTCCTACGAGCAGTACTTC. The gene calls are TRBV3-1 and TRBJ2-7, with D possibly being TRBD2 (5 bases). This CDR3 is built from 15 residues. Germline values: CDR1 LGHDT, CDR2 YNNKEL (reference sequence). V was trimmed by 1 base and J by 1 base, leaving 11 bases between them.